Presented here are 26 T cell receptor beta chains from one specimen sequenced in a study of CD8 T cells in Susac syndrome. RNA totalling about 0.45 to 1 ug underwent reverse transcription with random hexamers. TCRdb used MiXCR to reprocess the immunoSEQ multiplex PCR reads, holding one entry per CDR3 protein. The sample has some 300,000 distinct CDR3 sequences, about 91% seen once. The sample consisted of CD8+ T cells from PBMCs. All receptors derive from a human donor with multiple sclerosis.

This sequence joins TRBV29-1 and TRBJ1-2, with D uncertain. CDR3 length equals 13 residues. Germline V gene data show CDR1 as SQVTM and CDR2 as ANQGSEA. The V end was cut by 0 bases, the J end by 6 bases, with 11 bases between. The CDR3 sequence: CSVEDNTLDGYTF. CDR3 coding DNA: TGCAGCGTTGAAGATAACACACTAGATGGCTACACCTTC.

This rearrangement joins TRBV4-3 to TRBJ2-2, with unresolved D. CDR1 is LGHNA, CDR2 YSLEER, per germline. The V end lost 0 bases, the J end lost 4 bases, and 6 bases lay between the germline ends. There are 14 residues in the CDR3. The CDR3 coding sequence is TGCGCCAGCAGCCAAGATCCCTCCACCGGGGAGCTGTTTTTT. Translation: CASSQDPSTGELFF.

The chain recombines TRBV9 with TRBJ1-5; no firm D call. V was trimmed by 0 bases and J by 2 bases, leaving 6 bases between them. This CDR3 region has 14 residues. Per the germline V gene, CDR1 is SGDLS and CDR2 is YYNGEE. Here the CDR3 reads CASSVGRGNQPQHF. The CDR3 DNA follows: TGTGCCAGCAGCGTAGGACGAGGCAATCAGCCCCAGCATTTT.

The J gene is TRBJ1-5, the V gene TRBV10-3, with 8 bases that match TRBD1. The germline V gene has CDR1 ENHRY and CDR2 SYGVKD. The CDR3 is 14 amino acids. Trimming took 2 bases from V and 6 from J; bases not matched to a gene: 3. For the CDR3, the DNA is TGTGCCATCAGTGAGGGACAGGGCGGTCAGCCCCAGCATTTT. This translates into CAISEGQGGQPQHF.

The chain combines TRBV28 with TRBJ2-3; 7 bases match TRBD1. V gave up 7 bases and J gave up 0 bases; unmatched junction bases: 22. Germline CDR1 is MDHEN and CDR2 is SYDVKM. The CDR3 sequence is 20 residues long. The CDR3: CASKRTAATTGRTSTDTQYF. The CDR3 nucleotides read TGTGCCAGCAAACGAACGGCGGCCACGACAGGGCGTACCAGCACAGATACGCAGTATTTT.

V is TRBV7-9 and J is TRBJ2-1; D is undetermined. Trimming took 7 bases from V and 9 from J, leaving 13 bases between them. Germline values: CDR1 SEHNR, CDR2 FQNEAQ (reference sequence). The CDR3 has 12 amino acids. The CDR3 DNA sequence: TGTGCCAGCACTCATTTGGTGGTTGAGCAGTTCTTC. Protein: CASTHLVVEQFF.

V gene TRBV27 combines with J gene TRBJ1-4; D might be TRBD1 (5 bases). The germline CDR1 and CDR2 sequences are MNHEY and SMNVEV (reference sequence). The CDR3 extends over 18 amino acids. Trimming stripped 5 bases from V and 3 bases from J, with 22 bases between. CDR3 nucleotides: TGTGCCAGCAGTCCCTATGGTGGGACGGCCGGATCTAATGAAAAACTGTTTTTT. This codes for CASSPYGGTAGSNEKLFF.

This chain uses TRBV6-2 or TRBV6-3 with TRBJ2-1; D unresolved. The CDR3 is 13 residues long. The V gene lost 1 base and the J gene lost 9 bases, with 10 bases spanning the gap. Germline V gives CDR1 MNHEY, CDR2 SVGEGT. CDR3 DNA: TGTGCCAGCAGTTACTGGCTAGTGGGTGAGCAGTTCTTC. Its protein is CASSYWLVGEQFF.

The J gene is TRBJ2-5, the V gene TRBV3-1; D perhaps matches TRBD2 (6 bases). The CDR3 covers 14 residues. Between the trimmed V and J ends, which lost 1 base and 13 bases, there was a span of 19 bases. From germline, CDR1 is LGHDT and CDR2 YNNKEL (reference sequence). As DNA, the CDR3 is TGTGCCAGCAGCCAAGTACTAGCTCCCTACCTCTTGTACTTC. It translates to CASSQVLAPYLLYF.

The chain joins TRBV12-2 to TRBJ1-5; the tabulated D call, TRBD1, remains unverified against the DNA. TRBV12-2 is classified as a pseudogene. The CDR3 totals 16 residues. The CDR3 here is CASRLRGSGGNQPQHF. The DNA of the CDR3 is TGTGCAAGTCGCTTACGGGGTTCAGGGGGCAATCAGCCCCAGCATTTT.

This rearrangement joins TRBV18 to TRBJ1-5; D is possibly TRBD1 (5 bases). CDR3 length: 16 amino acids. Germline CDR1 KGHSH, CDR2 LQKENI. Between the trimmed V and J ends, which lost 5 bases and 0 bases, there was a span of 14 bases. CDR3 sequence: CASSDVVQGSNQPQHF. The CDR3 DNA reads TGTGCCAGCTCAGACGTGGTCCAGGGTAGCAATCAGCCCCAGCATTTT.

The CDR3, as DNA: TGTGCCAGCACACTCGGAGGGGCGAACACCGGGGAGCTGTTTTTT. This codes for CASTLGGANTGELFF. The rearrangement links TRBV27 to TRBJ2-2; a weak D match, TRBD2 (6 bases). The CDR3 runs to 15 residues. Germline lookup yields CDR1 MNHEY and CDR2 SMNVEV (reference sequence). V was clipped by 7 bases and J by 0 bases, with 12 bases between them.

The rearrangement uses TRBV15 and TRBJ1-2; D is uncertain. V was trimmed by 0 bases and J by 4 bases, leaving 12 bases between them. CDR1 and CDR2 from the germline V gene are LNHNV and YYDKDF (reference sequence). This CDR3 comprises 15 residues. The DNA of the CDR3 is TGTGCCACCAGCAGAGATGAACGGGGAAGCTATGGCTACACCTTC. This gives the protein CATSRDERGSYGYTF.

This clonotype has only a few counts. The CDR3, as DNA: TGCGCCAGCAGCCAAGGGGAAATGGACTACGAGCAGTACTTC. Translating gives CASSQGEMDYEQYF. The chain couples TRBV4-3 to TRBJ2-7, with D uncertain. CDR1 LGHNA and CDR2 YSLEER come from the germline V gene. The CDR3 has 14 amino acids. The ends were cut back, 1 base at V and 3 bases at J, with 10 bases in the middle.

This clonotype was observed a single time. The junction departs from germline at one end; a sequencing error may be responsible. The genes are TRBV27 and TRBJ2-3; D might be TRBD1 (5 bases). This CDR3 region has 15 residues. CDR1 and CDR2 from the germline V gene are MNHEY and SMNVEV (reference sequence). CDR3 coding DNA: TGTGCCAGCAGTTTATCGGGGCCCAGCATAGATACGCAGTATTTT. Its protein product is CASSLSGPSIDTQYF.

This clonotype was recorded only once. The chain is built from TRBV7-9 and TRBJ2-7; 8 nucleotides align to TRBD2. The germline gives CDR1 SEHNR, CDR2 FQNEAQ (reference sequence). After removal of 4 bases from V and 4 bases from J, the junction contained 15 bases not matched to a gene. This CDR3 is built from 17 residues. The CDR3 DNA reads as TGTGCCAGCAGCTCCCCCATAAGTAAGCGGGGGCGATACGAGCAGTACTTC. Translating gives CASSSPISKRGRYEQYF.

The chain is built from TRBV4-1 and TRBJ2-7, with D possibly matching TRBD1 (5 bases). This CDR3 contains 16 residues. CDR1 and CDR2 from the germline V gene are MGHRA and YSYEKL. Trimming shortened V by 1 base and J by 6 bases, and 19 bases separated the two germline ends. CDR3 loop: CASSQGVAGPLGEQYF. The CDR3 nucleotides are TGCGCCAGCAGCCAAGGAGTGGCAGGGCCCCTGGGCGAGCAGTACTTC.

The chain employs TRBV18 and TRBJ2-1; 7 bases agree with TRBD2. This CDR3 has 16 residues. Unmatched junction bases numbered 8, after V lost 3 bases and J lost 3 bases. Per germline, CDR1 KGHSH and CDR2 LQKENI. CDR3 amino acids: CASSPSASSGYNEQFF. CDR3 sequence (DNA): TGTGCCAGCTCACCCTCCGCCTCTAGCGGCTACAATGAGCAGTTCTTC.

The rearrangement uses TRBV7-9 and TRBJ2-2; perhaps TRBD2 as D (5 bases). There are 12 residues in the CDR3. Trimming cost V 6 bases and J 3 bases, with 5 bases left between them. CDR1 SEHNR and CDR2 FQNEAQ come from the germline V gene (reference sequence). CDR3 region: CASRRDTGELFF. The CDR3 nucleotides read TGTGCCAGCAGGCGGGACACCGGGGAGCTGTTTTTT. Based on the CDR3 plus reference TRBV7-9 and TRBJ2-2, the full variable domain is DTGVSQNPRHKITKRGQNVTFRCDPISEHNRLYWYRQTLGQGPEFLTYFQNEAQLEKSRLLSDRFSAERPKGSFSTLEIQRTEQGDSAMYLCASRRDTGELFFGEGSRLTVL.

The V gene is TRBV28, the J gene TRBJ2-2; TRBD2 matches at 11 bases. Germline V gene sequence: CDR1 MDHEN, CDR2 SYDVKM. CDR3 length equals 16 residues. V was pared by 3 bases and J by 3 bases, with 3 bases of the junction left unmatched. This chain's CDR3 is CASSFGTSGDTGELFF. The CDR3 coding sequence is TGTGCCAGCAGTTTTGGGACTAGCGGCGACACCGGGGAGCTGTTTTTT.

This chain joins TRBV6-2 or TRBV6-3 and TRBJ2-1; D not resolved. The CDR3 is 13 residues long. CDR1 and CDR2 from the germline V gene are MNHEY and SVGEGT. V lost 0 bases to trimming and J lost 9 bases, with 9 bases between them. CDR3 residues: CASSYSWRSEQFF. Here the CDR3 DNA reads TGTGCCAGCAGTTACTCGTGGCGGTCTGAGCAGTTCTTC.

There are a few counts of this clonotype. The rearrangement links TRBV14 to TRBJ2-1; no clear D. CDR1 and CDR2 from the germline V gene are SGHDN and FVKESK. V was trimmed by 2 bases and J by 2 bases, leaving 7 bases between them. The CDR3 sequence is 14 residues long. The CDR3 DNA follows: TGTGCCAGCAGCCAACTAGGGACCTACAATGAGCAGTTCTTC. Its translation is CASSQLGTYNEQFF.

The chain has TRBV20-1 and TRBJ2-1; tentatively, D is TRBD2 (7 bases). Germline V gene sequence: CDR1 DFQATT, CDR2 SNEGSKA (reference sequence). The CDR3 is 15 amino acids. The V gene lost 7 bases and the J gene lost 7 bases, with 23 bases spanning the gap. DNA for the CDR3: TGCAGTGTCATAGAGGGGGGGGAGATTATGAATGAGCAGTTCTTC. Translated, it gives CSVIEGGEIMNEQFF.

The chain carries TRBV6-2 or TRBV6-3 and TRBJ2-2; 10 nucleotides match TRBD2. This CDR3 is built from 14 residues. Germline V lookup: CDR1 MNHEY, CDR2 SVGEGT. V was pared by 8 bases and J by 5 bases, with 5 bases of the junction left unmatched. Written as DNA, the CDR3 is TGTGCCAGCGGGGGGACTAGCGTGACCGGGGAGCTGTTTTTT. Its protein product is CASGGTSVTGELFF.

The rearrangement links TRBV4-3 to TRBJ2-1; unclear D gene. Germline lookup yields CDR1 LGHNA and CDR2 YSLEER. The CDR3 covers 16 residues. V was shortened by 1 base and J by 7 bases, with 17 bases between the two germline ends. CDR3 coding DNA: TGCGCCAGCAGCCAAGGAGAGTGGAATATCATGAATGAGCAGTTCTTC. Its protein product is CASSQGEWNIMNEQFF.

This clonotype was picked up a small number of times. The chain employs TRBV20-1 and TRBJ2-7, with 7 bases identical to TRBD2. V was clipped by 6 bases and J by 1 base; unmatched bases: 9. The CDR3 sequence is 14 residues long. Per the germline V gene, CDR1 is DFQATT and CDR2 is SNEGSKA (reference sequence). The CDR3 loop reads CSALARGISYEQYF. CDR3 nucleotide sequence: TGCAGTGCCCTAGCGCGGGGGATATCCTACGAGCAGTACTTC.